This T cell receptor beta chain was captured by sequencing in a study of blood T cell repertoires in COVID-19. TCRdb's copy holds only in-frame clones and misses some; the assay was immunoSEQ multiplex PCR. In the table there are roughly 340,000 clones, roughly nine tenths of which are singletons. Sample: PBMCs or T cells enriched from blood (not recorded which). This receptor was obtained from a man younger than 35 who had recovered from COVID-19.

Here the CDR3 reads CASKGSAANTGELFF. In DNA, the CDR3 is TGTGCCAGCAAAGGGAGCGCGGCGAACACCGGGGAGCTGTTTTTT. This chain links TRBV6-6 with TRBJ2-2; D possibly corresponds to TRBD2 (5 bases). The CDR3 extends over 15 amino acids. In germline, CDR1 is MNHNY, CDR2 SVGAGI (reference sequence). Trimming took 7 bases from V and 0 from J, leaving 12 bases between them.